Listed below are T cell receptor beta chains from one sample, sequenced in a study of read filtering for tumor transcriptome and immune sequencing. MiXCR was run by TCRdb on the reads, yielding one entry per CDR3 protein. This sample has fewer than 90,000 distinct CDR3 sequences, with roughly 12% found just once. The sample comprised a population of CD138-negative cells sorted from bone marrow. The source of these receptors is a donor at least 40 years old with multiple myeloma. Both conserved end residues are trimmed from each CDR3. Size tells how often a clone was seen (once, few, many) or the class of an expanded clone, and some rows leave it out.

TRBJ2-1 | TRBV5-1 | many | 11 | ASSPDPGNEQF
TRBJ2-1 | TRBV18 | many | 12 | ASSPPSLRNEQF
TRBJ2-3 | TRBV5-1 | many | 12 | ASSLEAPTDTQY
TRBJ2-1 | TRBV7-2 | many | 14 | ASSLVGTSGRIEQF
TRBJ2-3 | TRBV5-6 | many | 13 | ASSRDAGGTDTQY
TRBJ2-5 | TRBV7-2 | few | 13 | ASSKTGTGTETQY
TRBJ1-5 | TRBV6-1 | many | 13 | ASSEVGQSNQPQH
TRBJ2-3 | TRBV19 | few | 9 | ASGSRNTQY
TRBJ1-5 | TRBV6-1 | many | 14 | ASSSPGRGEGQPQH
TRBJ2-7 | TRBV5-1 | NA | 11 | ASSLSGRDEQY
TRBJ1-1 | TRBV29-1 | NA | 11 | SDSRGIGTEAF
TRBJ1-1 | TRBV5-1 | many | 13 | ASSLGGTRGTEAF
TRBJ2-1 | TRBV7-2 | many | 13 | ASSLFRGGYNEQF
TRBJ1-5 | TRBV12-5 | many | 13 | ASGPVPGVNQPQH
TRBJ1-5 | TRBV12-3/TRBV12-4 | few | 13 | ASRPTGAPYQPQH
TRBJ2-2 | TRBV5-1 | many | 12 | ASSLDRGGGELF
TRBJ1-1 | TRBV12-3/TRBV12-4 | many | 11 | ASSLSYGTEAF
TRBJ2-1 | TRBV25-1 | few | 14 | ASSDPGLAGGYEQF
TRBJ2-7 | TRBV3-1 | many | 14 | ASSPLAGGSPHEQY
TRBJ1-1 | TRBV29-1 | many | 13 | SVEVTGTKNTEAF
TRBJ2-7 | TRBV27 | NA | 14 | ASSPTRTGGLYRQY
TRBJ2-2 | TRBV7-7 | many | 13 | ASSLDGGNTGELF
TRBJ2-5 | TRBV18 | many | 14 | ASSPKASGSGETQY
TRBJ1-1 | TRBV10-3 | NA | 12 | AISGGGMNTEAF
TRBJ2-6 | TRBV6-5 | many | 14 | ASSYSRGAGANVLT
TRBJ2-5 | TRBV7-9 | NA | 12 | ASRTGGGQETQY
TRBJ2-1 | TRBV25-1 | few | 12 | ASSETSAHNEQF
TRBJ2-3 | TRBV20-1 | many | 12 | SSNLGLGPDTQY
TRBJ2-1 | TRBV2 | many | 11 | ASSEVAGGRVF
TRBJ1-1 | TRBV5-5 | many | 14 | ASSLWDRPLNTEAF
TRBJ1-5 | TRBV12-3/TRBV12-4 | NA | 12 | ASSIGQGSQPQH
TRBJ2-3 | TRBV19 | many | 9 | ASRSRNTQY
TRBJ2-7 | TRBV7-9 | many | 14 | ASSSSTSGMSYEQY
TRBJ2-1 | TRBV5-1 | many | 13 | ASSSGTSGSDEQF
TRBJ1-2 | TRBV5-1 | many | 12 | ASSTGQGIYGYT
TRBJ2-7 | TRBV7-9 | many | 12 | ASSHGTGTSEQY
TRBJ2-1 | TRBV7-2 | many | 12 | ASSSPTVPGEQF
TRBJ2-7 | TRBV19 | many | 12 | ASSSGHTFYEQY
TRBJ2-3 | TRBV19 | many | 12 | ASSPGTSGTREY
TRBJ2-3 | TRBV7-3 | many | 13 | ASSLGSPGADTQY
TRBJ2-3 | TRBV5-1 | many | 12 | ASSLADSTDTQY
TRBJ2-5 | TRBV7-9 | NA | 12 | AGSFQASGETQY
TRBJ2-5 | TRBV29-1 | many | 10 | SVEGRGETQY
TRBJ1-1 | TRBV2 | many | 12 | ASSERPVNTEAF
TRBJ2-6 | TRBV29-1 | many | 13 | SVASALSGANVLT
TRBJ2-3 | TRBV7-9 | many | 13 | ASSLAVLPTDTQY
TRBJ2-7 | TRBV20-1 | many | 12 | SAIYRGRENEQY
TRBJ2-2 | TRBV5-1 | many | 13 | ASSSRLGGTGELF
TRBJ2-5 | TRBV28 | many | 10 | ASSLWRETQY
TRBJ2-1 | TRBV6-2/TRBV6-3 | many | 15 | ASSYIVGGLASNEQF
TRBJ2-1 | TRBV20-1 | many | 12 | SALPGQGTDEQF
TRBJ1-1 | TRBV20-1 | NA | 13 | SASDRTGGNTEAF
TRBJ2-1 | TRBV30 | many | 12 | AWTDRAVYNEQF
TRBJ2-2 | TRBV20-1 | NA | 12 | SASKLANTGELF
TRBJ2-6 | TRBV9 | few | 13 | ASSVTGSGANVLT
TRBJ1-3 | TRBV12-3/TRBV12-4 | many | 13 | ASSTHRGLGNTIY
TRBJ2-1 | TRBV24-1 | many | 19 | ATSDSGQGLRTSGSSNEQF
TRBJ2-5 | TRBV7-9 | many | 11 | ASSNRGPETQY
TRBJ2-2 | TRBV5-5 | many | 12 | ASSNRPEAGELF
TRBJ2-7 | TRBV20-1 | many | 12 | SAGPGQGPYEQY